This T cell receptor beta chain was sequenced in a study of CD8 T cells in ankylosing spondylitis. Notes on the study in general: Characteristic, it appeared, of ankylosing spondylitis blood was a TCR beta motif of fewer than 10 highly homologous variants.

With molecular barcodes, quantitative 5'-RACE was used to make the TCR beta libraries. Using its own MiXCR run on the 5' RACE reads, TCRdb lists one record per CDR3 protein. There are approximately 400,000 distinct CDR3 sequences in the sample; roughly a sixth occur only once, and just over 1% lies in the top ten. To note about this clonotype: Antigen unknown.

Trimming left V 4 bases short and J 2 bases short, with 8 bases between. The length of the CDR3 is 12 residues. Per germline, CDR1 DFQATT and CDR2 SNEGSKA (reference sequence). The sequencing sample was made of blood, either unsorted or a sorted T cell fraction (not recorded which). This TCR came from a male donor with ankylosing spondylitis. The chain has TRBV20-1 and TRBJ1-2; possible D gene TRBD1, 5 bases. CDR3: CSATTENYGYTF. CDR3 DNA sequence: TGCAGTGCTACGACAGAAAACTATGGCTACACCTTC.